The rows below give T cell receptor beta chains drawn from one sample of a study of response to subunit inactivated influenza vaccine. TCRdb reprocessed the RT-PCR reads via MiXCR and lists one record per CDR3 protein. The data hold 500,000 to 600,000 distinct CDR3 sequences, with around 11% observed a single time. Sequenced here: PBMCs from blood, sampled on the day of vaccination. The receptor set was obtained from a man aged 50 to 60 who received an inactivated influenza vaccine. Both conserved end residues are part of each CDR3. A D gene is named only where the DNA matches it firmly. Only some rows state a clone size, as once, few, many or a class for expanded clones.

cdr3_nt cdr3_aa cdr3_length d_call clone_size j_call v_call
TGTGCCAGCAGCCAAGGGACAGGGGGTGGTTCACCCCTCCACTTT CASSQGTGGGSPLHF 15 TRBD1 few TRBJ1-6 TRBV6-1
TGCGCCAGCAGCTTGGCGTCAGGGGGCTATGGCTACACCTTC CASSLASGGYGYTF 14 TRBD1 few TRBJ1-2 TRBV5-1
TGTGCCAGCAGCTTGTCCACGCAGATTACAGATACGCAGTATTTT CASSLSTQITDTQYF 15 . . TRBJ2-3 TRBV5-4
TGCAGCGTCAGGAGAACGGGAGGGCCTCACGAGCACTACTTC CSVRRTGGPHEHYF 14 TRBD2 . TRBJ2-7 TRBV29-1
TGTGCCAGCAGCCAACCCGGGAGGGACATTCAGTACTTC CASSQPGRDIQYF 13 TRBD2 few TRBJ2-4 TRBV3-1
TGCAGTGCTCCGGGGCCAAACACTGAAGCTTTCTTT CSAPGPNTEAFF 12 . few TRBJ1-1 TRBV20-1
TGTGCCAGCAGCTCGGGGGTAGCCGGGGAGCTGTTTTTT CASSSGVAGELFF 13 . many TRBJ2-2 TRBV11-2
TGCGCCAGCAGCTTTTCGTGGGGAGTGGATAGCACAGATACGCAGTATTTT CASSFSWGVDSTDTQYF 17 . . TRBJ2-3 TRBV5-1
TGTGCCAGCAAACTAGCGGTTACAGATACGCAGTATTTT CASKLAVTDTQYF 13 TRBD2 . TRBJ2-3 TRBV7-2
TGTGCCAGCAGCTTAGCGAAGGGCCAGAGCTCCTACGAGCAGTACTTC CASSLAKGQSSYEQYF 16 . few TRBJ2-7 TRBV7-9
TGTGCCAGCAGCTTACTGAGGGGGCGCACAGACTATGGCTACACCTTC CASSLLRGRTDYGYTF 16 TRBD1 many TRBJ1-2 TRBV11-2
TGTGCCACCCAACTAGCGGGAGTTGAGACCCAGTACTTC CATQLAGVETQYF 13 TRBD2 . TRBJ2-5 TRBV18
TGTGCCAGCAGCTCCCCAGGGAGCTCCTACAATGAGCAGTTCTTC CASSSPGSSYNEQFF 15 . . TRBJ2-1 TRBV3-1
TGTGCCAGCAGTTTACCCATCGACGGTTACGGCTACAATGAGCAGTTCTTC CASSLPIDGYGYNEQFF 17 . . TRBJ2-1 TRBV28
TGCACCGGAATCCAGGGGGTGGAATATGGCTACACCTTC CTGIQGVEYGYTF 13 TRBD1 . TRBJ1-2 TRBV20-1
TGTGCCGCTGGTCAGAGGGAGTACTTC CAAGQREYF 9 . . TRBJ2-7 TRBV6-2/TRBV6-3
TGTGCCAGCAGCTTACCTGGACGGGATGGCTACACCTTC CASSLPGRDGYTF 13 . few TRBJ1-2 TRBV7-9
TGCGCCAGCAGCACAGGACGGGGACAAGAGACCCAGTACTTC CASSTGRGQETQYF 14 . . TRBJ2-5 TRBV5-1
TGCAGTGCTAGAGTGCTAGCTGAGAGCTACGAGCAGTACTTC CSARVLAESYEQYF 14 . few TRBJ2-7 TRBV20-1
TGTGCCAGCAGCACAGGACCGTCAGGGCCCCAGCATTTT CASSTGPSGPQHF 13 . few TRBJ1-5 TRBV5-6
TGCGCCAGCAGCACCCTTACTAGCGGCCAAGAGACCCAGTACTTC CASSTLTSGQETQYF 15 TRBD2 few TRBJ2-5 TRBV5-1
TGTGCCAGCGGGAGGCAGGGTTACAATGAGCAGTTCTTC CASGRQGYNEQFF 13 . few TRBJ2-1 TRBV7-6
TGCAGTGCAGACAGCCAAAACACAGATACGCAGTATTTT CSADSQNTDTQYF 13 . many TRBJ2-3 TRBV20-1
TGCAGCGTTGATGATCCAGCGGGAGGAAAATCTTCCTACAATGAGCAGTTCTTC CSVDDPAGGKSSYNEQFF 18 TRBD2 few TRBJ2-1 TRBV29-1
TGCGCCAGCAGCTTGGCCCTAAGCGGTGAGCAGTTCTTC CASSLALSGEQFF 13 . few TRBJ2-1 TRBV5-1
TGTGCCATCAAACAGGGGGCTGGGACCGGGGAGCTGTTTTTT CAIKQGAGTGELFF 14 TRBD1 many TRBJ2-2 TRBV19
TGTGCCAGCTCAGGAGACTACTATAACAATGAGCAGTTCTTC CASSGDYYNNEQFF 14 . . TRBJ2-1 TRBV2
TGCGCCAGCAGCTACGGACTAGCGGCGCCTGGGGCCAACGTCCTGACTTTC CASSYGLAAPGANVLTF 17 TRBD2 few TRBJ2-6 TRBV5-1
TGCGCCAGCAGATCGGAGGTCTACGAGCAGTACTTC CASRSEVYEQYF 12 . few TRBJ2-7 TRBV5-1
TGTGCCAGCAGCTTAGGTACCGAGTATGAGCAGTTCTTC CASSLGTEYEQFF 13 . many TRBJ2-1 TRBV7-2
TGCAGCGGGAGGGATCCGGACACCGGGGAGCTGTTTTTT CSGRDPDTGELFF 13 . few TRBJ2-2 TRBV29-1
TGCAGTGCTAGCGGGGGACACCAAGAGACCCAGTACTTC CSASGGHQETQYF 13 . . TRBJ2-5 TRBV20-1
TGCGCCAGCAGCTTGGTATTGGCGGGAAACACAGATACGCAGTATTTT CASSLVLAGNTDTQYF 16 . . TRBJ2-3 TRBV5-1
TGTGCCAGCAGCGGCAGCGGGGGGAGTTCATTCGCGCAGTATTTT CASSGSGGSSFAQYF 15 TRBD2 . TRBJ2-3 TRBV7-2
TGTGCCAGCAGGGGACCAGGGGACACCATATATTTT CASRGPGDTIYF 12 . . TRBJ1-3 TRBV2
TGCGCCAGCAGCCAAGATGTTAGCGGAGGATACAATGAGCAGTTCTTC CASSQDVSGGYNEQFF 16 . . TRBJ2-1 TRBV4-1
TGTGCCAGCAGTTTAGGGATAGCGGGAGGGGAAGGCGAGCAGTACTTC CASSLGIAGGEGEQYF 16 TRBD2 many TRBJ2-7 TRBV12-3/TRBV12-4
TGTGCCAGCAGCCCCCTGGTTGGGGGCGGAGATACGCAGTATTTT CASSPLVGGGDTQYF 15 . few TRBJ2-3 TRBV3-1
TGTGCCAGCAGTTTGGGGCTAGCCTGGGACAATGAGCAGTTCTTC CASSLGLAWDNEQFF 15 . few TRBJ2-1 TRBV12-3/TRBV12-4
TGTGCCAGCAGTTATCCGGGGGCTAGCACAGATACGCAGTATTTT CASSYPGASTDTQYF 15 . . TRBJ2-3 TRBV12-3/TRBV12-4
TGTGCCAGCAGTCCCAATGGAGCGGTTGGCTACAATGAGCAGTTCTTC CASSPNGAVGYNEQFF 16 . few TRBJ2-1 TRBV27
TGTGCCGGTAGGACAGGGGGGACCTACGAGCAGTACTTC CAGRTGGTYEQYF 13 TRBD1 few TRBJ2-7 TRBV28
TGTGCCATCAGTGGGTTAGCGGGGAGGGCCAATGAGCAGTTCTTC CAISGLAGRANEQFF 15 TRBD2 few TRBJ2-1 TRBV10-3
TGTGCCAGCAGCTTCTTCTCTGGGGCCAACGTCCTGACTTTC CASSFFSGANVLTF 14 . many TRBJ2-6 TRBV7-8
TGTGCCAGCAGTTACCCCAGCGCCTACGAGCAGTACTTC CASSYPSAYEQYF 13 . . TRBJ2-7 TRBV6-6
TGCAGTGCTAGCGCGCCGGGACAGGGTTACAATGAGCAGTTCTTC CSASAPGQGYNEQFF 15 TRBD1 few TRBJ2-1 TRBV20-1
TGTGCCAGCAGCTTAATAGAGACAGGAAAACCTCCGGTCAATGGCGAGCAGTACTTC CASSLIETGKPPVNGEQYF 19 . . TRBJ2-7 TRBV11-1
TGCAGTTCCGTCGGGGCTGACATAAGCACAGATACGCAGTATTTT CSSVGADISTDTQYF 15 . . TRBJ2-3 TRBV20-1
TGCAGTGCTAGACCCGGACGGCACAGCAATCAGCCCCAGCATTTT CSARPGRHSNQPQHF 15 . few TRBJ1-5 TRBV20-1
TGCGCCAGCAGCTTGGAGGGGTGGAATGAGCAGTTCTTC CASSLEGWNEQFF 13 . few TRBJ2-1 TRBV5-1